This record concerns one TCR beta chain sequence. What it binds is unknown. PCR used 60 Vbeta primers and 13 Jbeta primers. Using immunoSEQ multiplex PCR, the repertoire was profiled, and TCRdb retains in-frame clones only, with some absent. The repertoire consists of about 150,000 clones, with approximately 71% occurring once and the leading ten covering about 10%. This CDR3 spans 16 amino acids. Trimming took off 5 bases at V and 3 bases at J, with 17 bases between the two ends. In germline, CDR1 is SGHTA, CDR2 FQGNSA. The data derive from a study of cytomegalovirus exposure and HLA in healthy donors. Study-level points and caveats: Association with HLA alleles at 0.05 false discovery rate was found for 15,000 to 20,000 TCR beta sequences in a later analysis.

V usage is TRBV7-2 and J usage is TRBJ1-5; the D is unclear. The sequencing sample was made of PBMCs. This receptor was identified in a man aged 30-40 years in good health and CMV-seropositive. The CDR3 nucleotides are TGTGCCAGCAGCCAGTTCAGCGGAGTGATCAATCAGCCCCAGCATTTT. The encoded protein is CASSQFSGVINQPQHF. The variable domain in full, with the rest retrieved from reference TRBV7-2 and TRBJ1-5, is GAGVSQSPSNKVTEKGKDVELRCDPISGHTALYWYRQSLGQGLEFLIYFQGNSAPDKSGLPSDRFSAERTGGSVSTLTIQRTQQEDSAVYLCASSQFSGVINQPQHFGDGTRLSIL.